The rows below give T cell receptor beta chains drawn from one sample of a study of metastatic and nonmetastatic thyroid tumors. TCRdb used MiXCR to call clones anew from the PCR reads. The table has fewer than 18,000 clones, roughly 23% seen once. Sequenced input: tumor tissue. These receptors came from a female donor with papillary thyroid cancer or a benign thyroid nodule (not recorded which). Some clones in this sample may be carry-over from other donors' samples. Both conserved end residues are part of each CDR3. The D gene is left open where the match is weak. Size is omitted from some rows. Given values are once, few, many or a class for expanded clones.

length | D | J | V | size | DNA | CDR3
16 | . | TRBJ1-1 | TRBV7-8 | . | TGTGCCAGCAGCTTAGGAGCGGTGGCGGTGAACACTGAAGCTTTCTTT | CASSLGAVAVNTEAFF
12 | . | TRBJ1-2 | TRBV30 | medium-sized | TGTGCCTGGAGTGTACAGAACTATGGCTACACCTTC | CAWSVQNYGYTF
15 | TRBD2 | TRBJ2-2 | TRBV27 | . | TGTGCCAGCATCCGAGCTCGCGGGAGTGCCGGGGAGCTGTTTTTT | CASIRARGSAGELFF
13 | TRBD2 | TRBJ2-5 | TRBV27 | many | TGTGCCAGCTCGCCGGGAGGGCTTGAGACCCAGTACTTC | CASSPGGLETQYF
12 | . | TRBJ2-7 | TRBV6-1 | . | TGTGCCAGCACCAGGGCGCGCAGCGAGCAGTACTTC | CASTRARSEQYF
15 | . | TRBJ2-1 | TRBV7-6 | . | TGTGCCAGAAGCCGTGACAGAGACTACTACAATGAGCAGTTCTTC | CARSRDRDYYNEQFF
13 | TRBD2 | TRBJ2-7 | TRBV20-1 | medium-sized | TGCAGTGCTGGGACTAGCGGGGCCTACGAGCAGTACTTC | CSAGTSGAYEQYF
13 | . | TRBJ2-1 | TRBV9 | many | TGTGCCAGCAGCTCTTATACCTACAATGAGCAGTTCTTC | CASSSYTYNEQFF
15 | TRBD2 | TRBJ2-1 | TRBV11-1 | medium-sized | TGTGCCAGCAGCTTCGGCGGGAGAGGGTACAATGAGCAGTTCTTC | CASSFGGRGYNEQFF
14 | TRBD1 | TRBJ2-7 | TRBV5-6 | many | TGTGCCAGCAGCTTGGGGGCAGGGGGCTACGAGCAGTACTTC | CASSLGAGGYEQYF
15 | TRBD1 | TRBJ2-1 | TRBV24-1 | medium-sized | TGTGCCACCAGTGAGGGACAGGGTTCCTACAATGAGCAGTTCTTC | CATSEGQGSYNEQFF
13 | . | TRBJ2-5 | TRBV20-1 | many | TGCAGTGCTAGAATAGGGACATATGAGACCCAGTACTTC | CSARIGTYETQYF
12 | . | TRBJ2-3 | TRBV5-5 | . | TGTGCCAGCAGCCAAAGCGGAGATACGCAGTATTTT | CASSQSGDTQYF
15 | TRBD1 | TRBJ2-1 | TRBV9 | medium-sized | TGTGCCAGCAGCGTAGGGACAGGGGTATACAATGAGCAGTTCTTC | CASSVGTGVYNEQFF
14 | TRBD1 | TRBJ1-2 | TRBV27 | few | TGTGCCAGCAGTCAGTTTGACAGGGACTATGGCTACACATTC | CASSQFDRDYGYTF